This is a list of T cell receptor beta chains from one sample in a study of blood T cell repertoires in COVID-19. This table comes from immunoSEQ multiplex PCR, and its TCRdb copy is limited to in-frame clones, with some not included. The table lists around 290,000 clones, 86% of them singletons, with around 13% in the top ten. The sample was peripheral blood. Receptor source: a woman aged 70-85 years with COVID-19, enrolled during active disease. Each CDR3 is given with its conserved first and last residue. The D gene is left open where the match is weak. Size values are once, few and many counts, or a class for expanded clones, and some rows have none.

CDR3 protein: CASSPIDRGPYNEQFF
CDR3 DNA: TGCGCCAGCAGCCCAATTGACAGGGGGCCCTACAATGAGCAGTTCTTC
D gene: TRBD1
clone size: -
J gene: TRBJ2-1
V gene: TRBV4-1

CDR3 protein: CASSRTSGGAGETQYF
CDR3 DNA: TGTGCCAGCAGCCGGACTAGCGGGGGGGCTGGTGAGACCCAGTACTTC
D gene: TRBD2
clone size: -
J gene: TRBJ2-5
V gene: TRBV7-2

CDR3 protein: CASSQHLQGTEAFF
CDR3 DNA: TGTGCCAGCAGCCAACATCTTCAGGGAACTGAAGCTTTCTTT
D gene: -
clone size: -
J gene: TRBJ1-1
V gene: TRBV14

CDR3 protein: CSVSDRVGGELFF
CDR3 DNA: TGCAGCGTTTCGGACAGGGTAGGCGGGGAGCTGTTTTTT
D gene: TRBD1
clone size: -
J gene: TRBJ2-2
V gene: TRBV29-1

CDR3 protein: CAWRANRVNSPLHF
CDR3 DNA: TGTGCCTGGAGAGCGAACAGGGTTAATTCACCCCTCCACTTT
D gene: -
clone size: -
J gene: TRBJ1-6
V gene: TRBV30

CDR3 protein: CASSVSRSSGELFF
CDR3 DNA: TGTGCCAGCAGCGTAAGTCGGTCATCCGGGGAGCTGTTTTTT
D gene: -
clone size: -
J gene: TRBJ2-2
V gene: TRBV9

CDR3 protein: CASSLGGDRGQRDTQYF
CDR3 DNA: TGTGCCAGCAGCTTAGGAGGTGACAGGGGGCAAAGAGATACGCAGTATTTT
D gene: TRBD1
clone size: once
J gene: TRBJ2-3
V gene: TRBV7-9

CDR3 protein: CASSESGGDGYTF
CDR3 DNA: TGTGCCAGCAGTGAATCGGGGGGGGATGGCTACACCTTC
D gene: -
clone size: -
J gene: TRBJ1-2
V gene: TRBV6-1

CDR3 protein: CASSLSGGGQPQHF
CDR3 DNA: TGTGCCAGCAGTTTATCAGGGGGCGGACAGCCCCAGCATTTT
D gene: TRBD1
clone size: -
J gene: TRBJ1-5
V gene: TRBV27

CDR3 protein: CASSREGLSYEQYF
CDR3 DNA: TGTGCCAGCAGTCGAGAGGGCCTTTCCTACGAGCAGTACTTC
D gene: -
clone size: -
J gene: TRBJ2-7
V gene: TRBV27

CDR3 protein: CASSLVLAGETQYF
CDR3 DNA: TGTGCCAGCAGCTTAGTACTAGCTGGTGAGACCCAGTACTTC
D gene: -
clone size: few
J gene: TRBJ2-5
V gene: TRBV7-2

CDR3 protein: CASSQEDAASYNEQFF
CDR3 DNA: TGTGCCAGCAGCCAAGAAGACGCGGCATCCTACAATGAGCAGTTCTTC
D gene: -
clone size: -
J gene: TRBJ2-1
V gene: TRBV4-2

CDR3 protein: CASSLDTRAVNEQFF
CDR3 DNA: TGCGCCAGCAGCTTGGACACTAGAGCGGTCAATGAGCAGTTCTTC
D gene: -
clone size: few
J gene: TRBJ2-1
V gene: TRBV5-1

CDR3 protein: CASSPLPWGREGYGYTF
CDR3 DNA: TGTGCCAGCAGCCCACTCCCCTGGGGCAGGGAAGGATATGGCTACACCTTC
D gene: -
clone size: few
J gene: TRBJ1-2
V gene: TRBV7-6

CDR3 protein: CASSRTGVNSPLHF
CDR3 DNA: TGTGCCAGTTCTAGGACAGGCGTTAATTCACCCCTCCACTTT
D gene: TRBD1
clone size: once
J gene: TRBJ1-6
V gene: TRBV19

CDR3 protein: CATGTGGTDEQFF
CDR3 DNA: TGTGCCACCGGGACAGGGGGCACAGATGAGCAGTTCTTC
D gene: TRBD1
clone size: -
J gene: TRBJ2-1
V gene: TRBV24-1

CDR3 protein: CASSFRRGNQPQHF
CDR3 DNA: TGTGCCAGCAGTTTTAGGCGGGGAAATCAGCCCCAGCATTTT
D gene: -
clone size: -
J gene: TRBJ1-5
V gene: TRBV27

CDR3 protein: CASSPLINPSTNEKLFF
CDR3 DNA: TGCGCCAGCAGCCCACTGATAAACCCCTCAACTAATGAAAAACTGTTTTTT
D gene: -
clone size: -
J gene: TRBJ1-4
V gene: TRBV4-1

CDR3 protein: CASSRGAAGAGGYNEQFF
CDR3 DNA: TGTGCCAGCAGCCGAGGGGCAGCGGGGGCAGGCGGGTACAATGAGCAGTTCTTC
D gene: TRBD2
clone size: -
J gene: TRBJ2-1
V gene: TRBV5-4

CDR3 protein: CATSEQGSYGYTF
CDR3 DNA: TGTGCCACCAGTGAACAGGGTTCCTATGGCTACACCTTC
D gene: -
clone size: -
J gene: TRBJ1-2
V gene: TRBV24-1

CDR3 protein: CASSLSGLAGGGDTQYF
CDR3 DNA: TGTGCCAGCAGTTTGTCTGGACTAGCGGGGGGAGGAGATACGCAGTATTTT
D gene: TRBD2
clone size: -
J gene: TRBJ2-3
V gene: TRBV28

CDR3 protein: CASSIMAGGTQYF
CDR3 DNA: TGTGCCAGTAGTATAATGGCAGGGGGGACCCAGTACTTC
D gene: TRBD1
clone size: -
J gene: TRBJ2-5
V gene: TRBV19

CDR3 protein: CASSRTANYGYTF
CDR3 DNA: TGTGCCAGCAGCCGGACAGCTAACTATGGCTACACCTTC
D gene: -
clone size: once
J gene: TRBJ1-2
V gene: TRBV2

CDR3 protein: CASRSKNQPQHF
CDR3 DNA: TGTGCCAGCAGATCTAAGAATCAGCCCCAGCATTTT
D gene: -
clone size: -
J gene: TRBJ1-5
V gene: TRBV28

CDR3 protein: CASSMPGRTEAFF
CDR3 DNA: TGTGCCAGTAGTATGCCAGGGAGGACTGAAGCTTTCTTT
D gene: -
clone size: -
J gene: TRBJ1-1
V gene: TRBV19

CDR3 protein: CASRRQAWGAKNIQYF
CDR3 DNA: TGTGCCAGTAGGCGACAGGCCTGGGGGGCCAAAAACATTCAGTACTTC
D gene: -
clone size: -
J gene: TRBJ2-4
V gene: TRBV19

CDR3 protein: CASSPRTVGEGLPQHF
CDR3 DNA: TGTGCCAGCTCACCAAGGACAGTTGGGGAAGGTTTGCCCCAGCATTTT
D gene: -
clone size: -
J gene: TRBJ1-5
V gene: TRBV18